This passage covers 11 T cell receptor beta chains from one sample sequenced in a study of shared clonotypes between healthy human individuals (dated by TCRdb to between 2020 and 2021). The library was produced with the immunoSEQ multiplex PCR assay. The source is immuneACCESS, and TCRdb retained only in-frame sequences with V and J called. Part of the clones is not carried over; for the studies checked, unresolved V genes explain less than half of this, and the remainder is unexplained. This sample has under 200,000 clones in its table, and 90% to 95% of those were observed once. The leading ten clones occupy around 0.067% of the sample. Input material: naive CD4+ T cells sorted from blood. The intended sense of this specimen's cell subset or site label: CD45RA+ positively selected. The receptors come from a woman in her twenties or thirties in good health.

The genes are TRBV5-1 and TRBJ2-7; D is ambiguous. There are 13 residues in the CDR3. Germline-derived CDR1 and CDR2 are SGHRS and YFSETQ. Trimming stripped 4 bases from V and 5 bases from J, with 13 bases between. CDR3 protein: CASSLRRNHEQYF. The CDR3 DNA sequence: TGCGCCAGCAGCCTCAGGCGGAACCACGAGCAGTACTTC.

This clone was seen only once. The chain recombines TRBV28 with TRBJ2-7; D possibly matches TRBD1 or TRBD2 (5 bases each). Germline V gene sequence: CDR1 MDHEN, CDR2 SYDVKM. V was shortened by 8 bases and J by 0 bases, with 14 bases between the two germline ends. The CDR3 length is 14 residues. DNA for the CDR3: TGTGCCAGCCGTCCGCGAGGGACCTCCTACGAGCAGTACTTC. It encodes CASRPRGTSYEQYF.

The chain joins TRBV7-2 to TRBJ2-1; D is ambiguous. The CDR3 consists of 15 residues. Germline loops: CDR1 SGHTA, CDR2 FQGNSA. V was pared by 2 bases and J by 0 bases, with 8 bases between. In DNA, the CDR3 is TGTGCCAGCAGCTTATTCGCGGACTCCTACAATGAGCAGTTCTTC. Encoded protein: CASSLFADSYNEQFF.

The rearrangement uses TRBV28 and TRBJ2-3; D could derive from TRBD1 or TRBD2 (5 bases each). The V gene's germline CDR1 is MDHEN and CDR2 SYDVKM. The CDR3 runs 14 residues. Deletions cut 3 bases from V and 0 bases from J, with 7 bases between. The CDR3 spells CASSFGGSTDTQYF. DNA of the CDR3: TGTGCCAGCAGTTTTGGGGGAAGCACAGATACGCAGTATTTT.

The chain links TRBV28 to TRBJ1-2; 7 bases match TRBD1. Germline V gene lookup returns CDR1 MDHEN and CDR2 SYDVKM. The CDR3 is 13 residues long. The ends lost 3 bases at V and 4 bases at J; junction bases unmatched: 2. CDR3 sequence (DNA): TGTGCCAGCAGTTTTCAGGGGGGCTATGGCTACACCTTC. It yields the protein CASSFQGGYGYTF.

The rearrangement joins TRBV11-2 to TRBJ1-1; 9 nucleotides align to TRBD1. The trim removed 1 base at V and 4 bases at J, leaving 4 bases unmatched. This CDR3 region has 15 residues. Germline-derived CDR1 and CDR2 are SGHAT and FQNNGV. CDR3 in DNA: TGTGCCAGCAGCTTAGGGACAGGGGCGGCCACTGAAGCTTTCTTT. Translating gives CASSLGTGAATEAFF.

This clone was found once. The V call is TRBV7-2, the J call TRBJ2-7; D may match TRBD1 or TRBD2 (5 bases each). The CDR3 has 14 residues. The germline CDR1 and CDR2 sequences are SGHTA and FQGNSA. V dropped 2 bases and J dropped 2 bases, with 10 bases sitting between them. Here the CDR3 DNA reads TGTGCCAGCAGCTTACTCCAGGGACCCTACGAGCAGTACTTC. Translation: CASSLLQGPYEQYF.

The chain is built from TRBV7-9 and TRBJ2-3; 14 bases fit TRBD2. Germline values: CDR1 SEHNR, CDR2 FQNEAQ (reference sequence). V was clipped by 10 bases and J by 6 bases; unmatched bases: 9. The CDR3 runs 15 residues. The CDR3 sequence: CATPGLAGVADTQYF. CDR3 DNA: TGTGCCACCCCGGGACTAGCGGGAGTTGCTGATACGCAGTATTTT. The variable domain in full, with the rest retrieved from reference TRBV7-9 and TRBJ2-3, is DTGVSQNPRHKITKRGQNVTFRCDPISEHNRLYWYRQTLGQGPEFLTYFQNEAQLEKSRLLSDRFSAERPKGSFSTLEIQRTEQGDSAMYLCATPGLAGVADTQYFGPGTRLTVL.

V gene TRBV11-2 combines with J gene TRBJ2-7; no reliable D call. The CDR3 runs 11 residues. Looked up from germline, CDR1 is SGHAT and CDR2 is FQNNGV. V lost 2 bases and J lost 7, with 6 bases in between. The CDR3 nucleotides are TGTGCCAGCAGCTTATCGAGGGAGCAGTACTTC. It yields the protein CASSLSREQYF.

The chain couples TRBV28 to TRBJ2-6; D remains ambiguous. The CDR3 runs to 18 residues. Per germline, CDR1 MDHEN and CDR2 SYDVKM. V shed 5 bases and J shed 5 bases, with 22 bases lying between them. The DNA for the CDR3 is TGTGCCAGCAGTATAAGTAATCTGACACAAAGTCGGGCCAACGTCCTGACTTTC. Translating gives CASSISNLTQSRANVLTF.

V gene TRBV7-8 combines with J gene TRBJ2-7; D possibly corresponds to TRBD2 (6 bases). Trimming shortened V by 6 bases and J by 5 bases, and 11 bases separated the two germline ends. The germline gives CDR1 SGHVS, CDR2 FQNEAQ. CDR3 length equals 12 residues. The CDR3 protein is CASRSTSDEQYF. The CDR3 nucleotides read TGTGCCAGCAGGTCGACTAGTGACGAGCAGTACTTC.